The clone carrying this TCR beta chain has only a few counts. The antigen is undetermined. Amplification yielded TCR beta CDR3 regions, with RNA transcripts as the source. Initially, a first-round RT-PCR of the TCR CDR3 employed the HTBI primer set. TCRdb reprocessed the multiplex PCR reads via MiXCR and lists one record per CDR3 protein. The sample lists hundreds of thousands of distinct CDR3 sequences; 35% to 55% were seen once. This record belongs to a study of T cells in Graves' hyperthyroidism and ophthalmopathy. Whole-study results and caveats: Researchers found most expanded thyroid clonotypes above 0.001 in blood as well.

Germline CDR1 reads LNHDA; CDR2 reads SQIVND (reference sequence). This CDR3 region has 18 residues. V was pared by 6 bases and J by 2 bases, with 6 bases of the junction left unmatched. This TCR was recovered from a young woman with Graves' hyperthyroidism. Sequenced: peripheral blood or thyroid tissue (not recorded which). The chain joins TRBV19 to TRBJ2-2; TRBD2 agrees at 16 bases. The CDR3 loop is CASSPGLAGGPNTGELFF. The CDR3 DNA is TGTGCCAGTAGCCCGGGACTAGCGGGAGGGCCAAACACCGGGGAGCTGTTTTTT.